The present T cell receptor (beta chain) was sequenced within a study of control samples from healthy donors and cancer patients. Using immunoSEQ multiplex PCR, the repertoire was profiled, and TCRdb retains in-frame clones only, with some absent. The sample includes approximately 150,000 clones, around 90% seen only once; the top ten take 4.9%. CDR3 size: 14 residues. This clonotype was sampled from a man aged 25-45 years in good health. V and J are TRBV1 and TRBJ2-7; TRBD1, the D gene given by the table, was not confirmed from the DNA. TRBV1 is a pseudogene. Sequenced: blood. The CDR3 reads CTSVPEQGYGEQYF. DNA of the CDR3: TGCACCAGCGTTCCGGAGCAGGGGTACGGCGAGCAGTACTTC.